The next 30 T cell receptor beta chains were all read from a single sample in a study of blood T cell repertoires in COVID-19. Only in-frame clones appear in the TCRdb table, and some are missing; sequencing was by immunoSEQ multiplex PCR. The sample contains around 250,000 clones, 85% to 90% of which appear only once. The sample comprised peripheral blood. The receptors shown here come from a woman in her forties who had recovered from COVID-19.

The rearrangement joins TRBV4-3 to TRBJ2-7, with TRBD1 matching 8 bases. The CDR3 covers 16 residues. V trimming: 4 bases; J trimming: 0 bases; junction bases outside the gene matches: 8. Per germline, CDR1 LGHNA and CDR2 YSLEER. This CDR3 is CASSRDRGSSSYEQYV. CDR3 nucleotide sequence: TGCGCCAGCAGCCGAGACAGGGGCTCCTCCTCCTACGAGCAGTACGTC.

J is TRBJ2-7 and V is TRBV7-9, with TRBD2 matching 11 bases. There are 14 residues in the CDR3. V was pared by 3 bases and J by 5 bases, with 3 bases of the junction left unmatched. Germline V gene lookup returns CDR1 SEHNR and CDR2 FQNEAQ (reference sequence). The CDR3 DNA follows: TGTGCCAGCAGCTTTAGCGGGAGGGCGAACGAGCAGTACGTC. Encoded protein: CASSFSGRANEQYV.

This clone was detected once. This chain connects TRBV6-5 to TRBJ1-1, with D perhaps TRBD1 (5 bases). Per the germline V gene, CDR1 is MNHEY and CDR2 is SVGAGI. V was cut by 4 bases and J by 3 bases, with 15 bases left in between. The length of the CDR3 is 15 residues. Written as DNA, the CDR3 is TGTGCCAGCAGTTGGATCCCTAAGGGGTACACTGAAGCTTTCTTT. As protein: CASSWIPKGYTEAFF.

The gene calls are TRBV19 and TRBJ1-5; 9 bases agree with TRBD1. After removal of 6 bases from V and 6 bases from J, the junction contained 9 bases not matched to a gene. The CDR3 totals 15 residues. Germline V gene data show CDR1 as LNHDA and CDR2 as SQIVND (reference sequence). Written as DNA, the CDR3 is TGTGCCAGTAGCGCCGGGACAGGGACTATTCAGCCCCAGCATTTT. Translated, it gives CASSAGTGTIQPQHF.

The V gene is TRBV27, the J gene TRBJ2-3, with a weak D call TRBD2 (5 bases). V lost 4 bases and J lost 2, with 19 bases in between. The germline CDR1 and CDR2 sequences are MNHEY and SMNVEV (reference sequence). The CDR3 extends over 17 amino acids. The CDR3 DNA reads TGTGCCAGCAGTTCCCCCCGGGGTAGCCGTCTCACAGATACGCAGTATTTT. It is translated as CASSSPRGSRLTDTQYF.

The rearrangement uses TRBV19 and TRBJ2-5; 7 nucleotides agree with TRBD2. After removal of 6 bases from V and 5 bases from J, the junction contained 12 bases not matched to a gene. The CDR3 has 15 residues. Germline-derived CDR1 and CDR2 are LNHDA and SQIVND (reference sequence). This CDR3 reads CASREPERDGETQYF. In DNA form, the CDR3 reads TGTGCCAGTAGGGAGCCCGAGCGGGATGGGGAGACCCAGTACTTC.

The chain employs TRBV19 and TRBJ1-5; a weak D match, TRBD1 (5 bases). Germline V CDR1 and CDR2: LNHDA, SQIVND (reference sequence). The CDR3 is 15 amino acids. Between the trimmed V and J ends, which lost 1 base and 6 bases, there was a span of 13 bases. CDR3 coding DNA: TGTGCCAGTAGTATAGCCGACAGTGGTGGTCAGCCCCAGCATTTT. Translation gives CASSIADSGGQPQHF.

This clone was detected a few times. The chain is built from TRBV12-3 or TRBV12-4 and TRBJ1-2; D ambiguous. The CDR3 runs to 12 residues. The V gene lost 5 bases and the J gene lost 7 bases, with 11 bases spanning the gap. The CDR3 nucleotides are TGTGCCAGCAGTACCCGACAAACTGGCTACACCTTC. It is translated as CASSTRQTGYTF.

The chain links TRBV6-2 or TRBV6-3 to TRBJ1-1; D is unclear. CDR3 length: 13 amino acids. Germline V gene lookup returns CDR1 MNHEY and CDR2 SVGEGT. V lost 5 bases and J lost 10, with 17 bases in between. CDR3 amino acids: CASSLFSSVAAFF. The CDR3 DNA follows: TGTGCCAGCAGTCTTTTTTCTAGTGTAGCAGCTTTCTTT.

This sequence joins TRBV30 and TRBJ1-6; D unclear. Trimming cost V 7 bases and J 8 bases, with 18 bases left between them. This CDR3 contains 14 residues. In germline, CDR1 is GTSNPN, CDR2 SVGIG (reference sequence). CDR3 residues: CASNVAETYSPLHF. CDR3 DNA: TGTGCCTCGAATGTTGCAGAGACTTATTCACCCCTCCACTTT.

The V call is TRBV5-6, the J call TRBJ2-5; 7 bases are a match to TRBD1. Trimming at V came to 4 bases and at J to 5 bases, leaving 14 bases not matched to a gene. This CDR3 spans 16 amino acids. Germline V CDR1 and CDR2: SGHDT, YYEEEE. This CDR3 is CASSLPRQGGWETQYF. CDR3 coding DNA: TGTGCCAGCAGCCTCCCTCGACAGGGTGGGTGGGAGACCCAGTACTTC.

The chain couples TRBV11-3 to TRBJ2-2, with TRBD2 identical over 9 bases. Germline V lookup: CDR1 SGHNT, CDR2 YENEEA. With 4 bases clipped from V and 1 base from J, the junction kept 4 bases outside the gene matches. This CDR3 is built from 16 residues. The CDR3 loop is CASSSYSGGNTGELFF. CDR3 nucleotides: TGTGCCAGCAGCTCCTATAGCGGGGGGAACACCGGGGAGCTGTTTTTT.

This clone was seen a single time. The rearrangement links TRBV28 to TRBJ2-5; perhaps TRBD1 as D (6 bases). CDR3 length: 14 amino acids. V was clipped by 10 bases and J by 5 bases, with 20 bases between them. Germline values: CDR1 MDHEN, CDR2 SYDVKM. CDR3 DNA sequence: TGTGCCACCCTGATGGGGGCAAACTGGGAGACCCAGTACTTC. This gives the protein CATLMGANWETQYF.

The chain couples TRBV6-6 to TRBJ2-1; tentatively, D is TRBD2 (5 bases). Germline values: CDR1 MNHNY, CDR2 SVGAGI (reference sequence). This CDR3 region has 15 residues. V lost 3 bases and J lost 8, with 17 bases in between. CDR3 amino acids: CASSYFPDGVDEQFF. The CDR3 DNA reads TGTGCCAGCAGTTATTTTCCAGACGGGGTAGATGAGCAGTTCTTC.

This sequence joins TRBV27 and TRBJ1-6; 8 nucleotides line up with TRBD1. The CDR3 consists of 17 residues. The trim removed 0 bases at V and 9 bases at J, leaving 10 bases unmatched. The germline CDR1 and CDR2 sequences are MNHEY and SMNVEV (reference sequence). The CDR3 bases are TGTGCCAGCAGTTTATCGAATTTCCAGGGGGCGGGTTCACCCCTCCACTTT. It is translated as CASSLSNFQGAGSPLHF.

CDR3: CASSRQGAPNEQFF. As DNA, the CDR3 is TGTGCCAGCTCAAGACAGGGGGCGCCCAATGAGCAGTTCTTC. The chain uses TRBV7-2 and TRBJ2-1; 10 bases line up with TRBD1. CDR3 length equals 14 residues. V was pared by 8 bases and J by 6 bases, with 7 bases of the junction left unmatched. CDR1 is SGHTA, CDR2 FQGNSA, per germline.

This chain links TRBV30 with TRBJ2-2; D perhaps matches TRBD1 (5 bases). This CDR3 region has 13 residues. The V end was cut by 1 base, the J end by 7 bases, with 10 bases between. Germline V CDR1 and CDR2: GTSNPN, SVGIG (reference sequence). The CDR3 spells CAWSAQGDGELFF. The CDR3 bases are TGTGCCTGGAGTGCGCAGGGCGACGGGGAGCTGTTTTTT.

This chain's CDR3 is CASSSRTVNLYGYTF. The CDR3 region has the DNA TGTGCCAGCAGCTCGAGGACAGTGAACTTATATGGCTACACCTTC. The chain combines TRBV5-4 with TRBJ1-2; D is possibly TRBD1 (6 bases). Germline V gives CDR1 SGHNT, CDR2 YYREEE (reference sequence). The CDR3 is 15 amino acids. The ends were cut back, 3 bases at V and 5 bases at J, with 17 bases in the middle.

The CDR3 nucleotides read TGTGCCACCACCGGGACAGGTTCCCCTAATGAAAAACTGTTTTTT. Protein sequence: CATTGTGSPNEKLFF. The rearrangement links TRBV10-3 to TRBJ1-4, with TRBD1 identical over 8 bases. Trimming removed 10 bases from V and 3 bases from J; junction bases left unmatched: 10. CDR1 ENHRY and CDR2 SYGVKD come from the germline V gene. This CDR3 contains 15 residues.

The chain has TRBV2 and TRBJ1-1; D possibly corresponds to TRBD1 (5 bases). Trimming shortened V by 5 bases and J by 5 bases, and 21 bases separated the two germline ends. The germline gives CDR1 SNHLY, CDR2 FYNNEI. This CDR3 is built from 16 residues. The CDR3 bases are TGTGCCAGCAGTACCGGGGGGTCGGGACTCAGGACTGAAGCTTTCTTT. Translated: CASSTGGSGLRTEAFF. Variable domain in full (rest from reference TRBV2 and TRBJ1-1): EPEVTQTPSHQVTQMGQEVILRCVPISNHLYFYWYRQILGQKVEFLVSFYNNEISEKSEIFDDQFSVERPDGSNFTLKIRSTKLEDSAMYFCASSTGGSGLRTEAFFGQGTRLTVV.

The J gene is TRBJ2-1, the V gene TRBV5-1; perhaps TRBD2 as D (7 bases). Germline V gene data show CDR1 as SGHRS and CDR2 as YFSETQ. CDR3 length equals 18 residues. V was clipped by 0 bases and J by 1 base, with 17 bases between them. Here the CDR3 DNA reads TGCGCCAGCAGCTTGGCCGCTCGGGGGGCTCTTTCCTACAATGAGCAGTTCTTC. Amino acid sequence: CASSLAARGALSYNEQFF.

The rearrangement links TRBV2 to TRBJ1-2; D is unresolved. Per the germline V gene, CDR1 is SNHLY and CDR2 is FYNNEI. The V end was cut by 3 bases, the J end by 3 bases, with 5 bases between. The CDR3 contains 12 residues. In DNA form, the CDR3 reads TGTGCCAGCAGTGAGAGGGACTATGGCTACACCTTC. This translates into CASSERDYGYTF.

This clone occurred a few times. CDR3 amino acids: CASSNGYGETQYF. The CDR3 coding sequence is TGTGCCAGCAGCAACGGGTATGGAGAGACCCAGTACTTC. The chain links TRBV5-6 to TRBJ2-5; D unresolved. Germline V gives CDR1 SGHDT, CDR2 YYEEEE. CDR3 length: 13 amino acids. Trimming removed 4 bases from V and 4 bases from J, with 11 bases in between.

The chain links TRBV7-9 to TRBJ1-1, with a weak D call TRBD1 (6 bases). This CDR3 is 13 amino acids long. CDR1 and CDR2 from the germline V gene are SEHNR and FQNEAQ (reference sequence). The germline V and J ends were trimmed by 5 bases and 6 bases, with 13 bases remaining between them. As DNA, the CDR3 is TGTGCCAGCAGCCGACAACAGGGCGCTGAAGCTTTCTTT. Translated, it gives CASSRQQGAEAFF.

This clone has ten or more counts. V is TRBV4-2 and J is TRBJ1-3; D may be TRBD1 (6 bases). V was pared by 0 bases and J by 1 base, with 7 bases between. Per germline, CDR1 LGHNA and CDR2 YNFKEQ. CDR3 size: 15 residues. CDR3 protein: CASSQDTGSGNTIYF. The CDR3 DNA reads as TGTGCCAGCAGCCAAGATACAGGGTCTGGAAACACCATATATTTT.

The chain joins TRBV6-5 to TRBJ1-4; 9 bases align to TRBD1. The CDR3 is 15 residues long. J was trimmed by 7 bases and V by 0 bases; bases with no gene match: 3. Germline assignment: CDR1 MNHEY and CDR2 SVGAGI. The CDR3 DNA reads TGTGCCAGCAGTTACTCACAGGGGGCAGGTGAAAAACTGTTTTTT. Its protein is CASSYSQGAGEKLFF.

The chain recombines TRBV9 with TRBJ2-1; the match to TRBD2 covers 7 bases. With 2 bases clipped from V and 5 bases from J, the junction kept 7 bases outside the gene matches. The V gene's germline CDR1 is SGDLS and CDR2 YYNGEE. This CDR3 has 15 amino acids. DNA of the CDR3: TGTGCCAGCAGCGTCACTGGACTAGATCACAATGAGCAGTTCTTC. It yields the protein CASSVTGLDHNEQFF.

This clone has only one observation. In DNA, the CDR3 is TGTGCCAGCAGTTACGAAGGGGTCGGGGCCAACGTCCTGACTTTC. This codes for CASSYEGVGANVLTF. The chain carries TRBV6-6 and TRBJ2-6; D is possibly TRBD1 (5 bases). Trimming shortened V by 2 bases and J by 4 bases, and 9 bases separated the two germline ends. In germline, CDR1 is MNHNY, CDR2 SVGAGI (reference sequence). The CDR3 loop spans 15 amino acids.

The chain recombines TRBV12-5 with TRBJ2-5; the D is unclear. V was shortened by 4 bases and J by 1 base, with 13 bases between the two germline ends. In germline, CDR1 is LGHNT, CDR2 FRNRAP. This CDR3 is 15 amino acids long. CDR3: CASGSTGLLQETQYF. Here the CDR3 DNA reads TGTGCTAGTGGTTCCACCGGTCTCCTCCAAGAGACCCAGTACTTC.

Only one count was recorded for this clone. The chain has TRBV20-1 and TRBJ2-2, with a possible D match to TRBD2 (5 bases). Per germline, CDR1 DFQATT and CDR2 SNEGSKA (reference sequence). The CDR3 loop spans 14 amino acids. The ends were cut back, 3 bases at V and 0 bases at J, with 8 bases in the middle. Written as DNA, the CDR3 is TGCAGTGCTAGTAGTAGCGCGAACACCGGGGAGCTGTTTTTT. Its protein is CSASSSANTGELFF.